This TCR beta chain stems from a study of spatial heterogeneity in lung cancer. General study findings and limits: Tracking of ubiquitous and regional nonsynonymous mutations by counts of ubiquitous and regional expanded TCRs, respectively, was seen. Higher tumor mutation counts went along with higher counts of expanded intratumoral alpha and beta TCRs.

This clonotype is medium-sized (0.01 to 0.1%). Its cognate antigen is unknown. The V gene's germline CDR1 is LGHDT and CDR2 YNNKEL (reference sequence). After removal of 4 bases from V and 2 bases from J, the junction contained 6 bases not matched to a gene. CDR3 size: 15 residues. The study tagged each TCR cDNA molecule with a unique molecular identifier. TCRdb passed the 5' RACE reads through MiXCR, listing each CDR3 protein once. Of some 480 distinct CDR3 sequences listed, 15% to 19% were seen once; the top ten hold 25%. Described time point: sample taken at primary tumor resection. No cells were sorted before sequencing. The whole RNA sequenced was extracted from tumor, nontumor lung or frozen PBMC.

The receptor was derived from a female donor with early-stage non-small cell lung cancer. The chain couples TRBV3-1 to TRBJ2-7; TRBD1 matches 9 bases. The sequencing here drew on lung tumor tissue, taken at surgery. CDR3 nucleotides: TGTGCCAGCAGCCGAACAGGGGGCAACGCCTACGAGCAGTACTTC. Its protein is CASSRTGGNAYEQYF.